The 10 T cell receptor beta chains below come from one sample, sequenced in a study of blood T cells in healthy people across ages. Alongside a J-beta primer mix, a sample-barcoded 5' primer served in a second PCR lasting about 7 to 12 cycles. MiXCR was run by TCRdb on the 5' RACE reads, yielding one entry per CDR3 protein. The sample consists of some 1,000,000 distinct CDR3 sequences, approximately 26% of them appearing once. The data also belong to a second study, concerning T cells of mothers and their children.

Sequenced sample: blood. The receptors shown here come from a girl aged 2-10 years in good health.

Here the CDR3 DNA reads TGTGCCAGCAGCCCGTTGGGGAGGGAAAGCTCCTACGAGCAGTACTTC. This encodes CASSPLGRESSYEQYF. The chain is built from TRBV3-1 and TRBJ2-7; the match to TRBD2 covers 7 bases. With 4 bases clipped from V and 0 bases from J, the junction kept 9 bases outside the gene matches. The germline V gene encodes CDR1 LGHDT and CDR2 YNNKEL (reference sequence). The CDR3 totals 16 residues.

This chain joins TRBV19 and TRBJ2-4; D unresolved. The CDR3 runs to 16 residues. The V end lost 0 bases, the J end lost 0 bases, and 9 bases lay between the germline ends. The V gene's germline CDR1 is LNHDA and CDR2 SQIVND (reference sequence). As DNA, the CDR3 is TGTGCCAGTAGTATAGACGGGTCGGGAGCCAAAAACATTCAGTACTTC. This codes for CASSIDGSGAKNIQYF.

The sample holds a few counts of this clonotype. The rearrangement joins TRBV7-2 to TRBJ1-2; 9 bases fit TRBD1. The J segment lost 5 bases and the V segment lost 4 bases, leaving 8 bases of the junction unmatched. Germline-derived CDR1 and CDR2 are SGHTA and FQGNSA. The CDR3 covers 15 residues. The CDR3 loop is CASSSTRGQGYGYTF. The CDR3 DNA reads as TGTGCCAGCAGCTCAACCCGGGGACAGGGTTATGGCTACACCTTC.

CDR3 coding DNA: TGTGCCAGCAGCAAAGGGAGGACAGCGACCCACGAGCAGTACTTC. Its translation is CASSKGRTATHEQYF. The rearrangement links TRBV21-1 to TRBJ2-7; the DNA was not compared with TRBD1, the D call given in the table. TRBV21-1 is noted as a pseudogene. The CDR3 is 15 residues long.

This chain links TRBV28 with TRBJ2-1; 8 bases are shared with TRBD1. This CDR3 has 14 residues. Germline CDR1 reads MDHEN; CDR2 reads SYDVKM. Trimming took 6 bases from V and 7 from J; bases not matched to a gene: 8. CDR3 sequence (DNA): TGTGCCAGCAGAGGACAGGGAATGTTGAATGAGCAGTTCTTC. Amino acids: CASRGQGMLNEQFF.

Only a few counts were recorded for this clonotype. The chain has TRBV12-3 or TRBV12-4 and TRBJ2-1; 7 bases map to TRBD1. J was trimmed by 3 bases and V by 2 bases; bases with no gene match: 7. The CDR3 has 16 amino acids. The CDR3 protein is CASSLLGGINYNEQFF. Here the CDR3 DNA reads TGTGCCAGCAGTTTATTAGGGGGCATAAACTACAATGAGCAGTTCTTC.

This clonotype was seen only a few times. The chain links TRBV19 to TRBJ2-1; D gene uncertain. With 1 base removed from V and 7 bases from J, the gap between germline ends came to 5 bases. This CDR3 comprises 12 residues. Germline CDR1 LNHDA, CDR2 SQIVND (reference sequence). The CDR3 nucleotides are TGTGCCAGTAGTATAGGGTTGAATGAGCAGTTCTTC. Translation: CASSIGLNEQFF.

The gene calls are TRBV12-3 or TRBV12-4 and TRBJ1-2, with D hard to call. V was shortened by 6 bases and J by 0 bases, with 11 bases between the two germline ends. The CDR3 consists of 14 residues. The CDR3, as DNA: TGTGCCAGCAGCGTGACGGACGCTAACTATGGCTACACCTTC. Translated: CASSVTDANYGYTF.

The V gene is TRBV5-1, the J gene TRBJ1-2; weak D call: TRBD1 (5 bases). CDR3 length: 13 amino acids. Trimming left V 5 bases short and J 4 bases short, with 12 bases between. Germline V gene lookup returns CDR1 SGHRS and CDR2 YFSETQ. The chain's CDR3 is CASRDAGGYGYTF. DNA for the CDR3: TGCGCCAGCAGGGATGCCGGGGGCTATGGCTACACCTTC. The variable domain in full, with the rest retrieved from reference TRBV5-1 and TRBJ1-2, is KAGVTQTPRYLIKTRGQQVTLSCSPISGHRSVSWYQQTPGQGLQFLFEYFSETQRNKGNFPGRFSGRQFSNSRSEMNVSTLELGDSALYLCASRDAGGYGYTFGSGTRLTVV.

V and J are TRBV7-3 and TRBJ1-2, with D perhaps TRBD1 (5 bases). Germline assignment: CDR1 SGHTA and CDR2 FQGTGA. There are 13 residues in the CDR3. Trimming stripped 5 bases from V and 3 bases from J, with 10 bases between. The CDR3 DNA sequence: TGTGCCAGCAGCACAGGTTCCGACTATGGCTACACCTTC. Its translation is CASSTGSDYGYTF.